These 12 T cell receptor beta chains came from one sample sequenced in a study of OX40 agonist ivuxolimab in advanced cancers. Libraries were prepared by immunoSEQ multiplex PCR; TCRdb keeps only in-frame clonotypes and omits some of them. The table lists 80,000 or so clones, 84% of them singletons. The sample in question was CD4+ or CD8+ T cells sorted from blood, obtained in a trial of the OX40 agonist ivuxolimab. The receptors here all came from an adult with an advanced solid tumor such as melanoma, head and neck, liver or kidney cancer.

The J gene is TRBJ2-6, the V gene TRBV18; TRBD2 agrees at 12 bases. J was trimmed by 2 bases and V by 3 bases; bases with no gene match: 8. The germline V gene encodes CDR1 KGHSH and CDR2 LQKENI. This CDR3 comprises 19 residues. CDR3 loop: CASSPSSSGRAAGANVLTF. The CDR3 DNA is TGTGCCAGCTCACCCTCCTCTAGCGGGAGGGCCGCTGGGGCCAACGTCCTGACTTTC. The full variable domain, rest sourced from reference TRBV18 and TRBJ2-6, is NAGVMQNPRHLVRRRGQEARLRCSPMKGHSHVYWYRQLPEEGLKFMVYLQKENIIDESGMPKERFSAEFPKEGPSILRIQQVVRGDSAAYFCASSPSSSGRAAGANVLTFGAGSRLTVL.

The chain uses TRBV11-2 and TRBJ2-1, with D perhaps assigned TRBD1 or TRBD2 (5 bases each). The V end was cut by 2 bases, the J end by 9 bases, with 14 bases between. Germline CDR1 SGHAT, CDR2 FQNNGV. The length of the CDR3 is 14 residues. CDR3 residues: CASSLNRVGAEQFF. In nucleotides, the CDR3 is TGTGCCAGCAGCTTAAACCGCGTCGGGGCTGAGCAGTTCTTC.

The V gene is TRBV15, the J gene TRBJ1-1, with D perhaps matching TRBD1 (6 bases). Per the germline V gene, CDR1 is LNHNV and CDR2 is YYDKDF (reference sequence). The ends were cut back, 6 bases at V and 7 bases at J, with 15 bases in the middle. The CDR3 is made up of 13 amino acids. The DNA of the CDR3 is TGTGCCACCAGTCTAAACAGGGCCGGTGAAGCTTTCTTT. Translation: CATSLNRAGEAFF.

This rearrangement joins TRBV19 to TRBJ2-5; TRBD2 might be the D (5 bases). The germline V gene encodes CDR1 LNHDA and CDR2 SQIVND (reference sequence). Trimming left V 1 base short and J 4 bases short, with 13 bases between. CDR3 size: 15 residues. The CDR3 bases are TGTGCCAGTAGTATAGCCGGGGTTCTAACAGAGACCCAGTACTTC. Translation gives CASSIAGVLTETQYF.

The rearrangement uses TRBV28 and TRBJ1-4; 8 positions agree with TRBD1. In germline, CDR1 is MDHEN, CDR2 SYDVKM. V was pared by 5 bases and J by 3 bases, with 5 bases of the junction left unmatched. The CDR3 loop spans 15 amino acids. The DNA of the CDR3 is TGTGCCAGCAGTGCTACAGGGGGGGCTAATGAAAAACTGTTTTTT. Translating gives CASSATGGANEKLFF.

The chain has TRBV28 and TRBJ1-2; D is ambiguous. This CDR3 region has 15 residues. Germline V lookup: CDR1 MDHEN, CDR2 SYDVKM. The V end was cut by 1 base, the J end by 4 bases, with 13 bases between. The CDR3 protein is CASSLSRKLGYGYTF. For the CDR3, the DNA is TGTGCCAGCAGTTTATCCAGGAAACTGGGCTATGGCTACACCTTC.

The chain combines TRBV19 with TRBJ1-1; no clear D gene. CDR1 is LNHDA and CDR2 is SQIVND in the germline V gene (reference sequence). The CDR3 has 11 residues. V was trimmed by 8 bases and J by 2 bases, leaving 6 bases between them. In nucleotides, the CDR3 is TGTGCCAGTGAATATAACACTGAAGCTTTCTTT. Its protein product is CASEYNTEAFF.

The rearrangement joins TRBV6-5 to TRBJ1-1; the match to TRBD1 covers 8 bases. This CDR3 region has 16 residues. Germline V gene sequence: CDR1 MNHEY, CDR2 SVGAGI. Losses at the gene ends were 4 bases for V and 3 bases for J; bases not matched to a gene: 10. The CDR3, as DNA: TGTGCCAGCAGTTCCACCGAAGGCAGGGGGCACACTGAAGCTTTCTTT. As protein: CASSSTEGRGHTEAFF.

This chain links TRBV18 with TRBJ2-5; D possibly corresponds to TRBD1 (5 bases). Germline CDR1 reads KGHSH; CDR2 reads LQKENI. CDR3 size: 15 residues. V shed 0 bases and J shed 1 base, with 9 bases lying between them. The DNA for the CDR3 is TGTGCCAGCTCACCACCGTCCAGGGCCCAAGAGACCCAGTACTTC. Encoded protein: CASSPPSRAQETQYF.

This chain uses TRBV6-5 with TRBJ1-5; 8 bases fit TRBD1. V lost 5 bases to trimming and J lost 7 bases; unmatched junction nucleotides: 10. Germline CDR1 reads MNHEY; CDR2 reads SVGAGI. CDR3 length: 15 residues. The CDR3, as DNA: TGTGCCAGCAGTCGAGACAGGGGAGCAAGGCAGCCCCAGCATTTT. It specifies CASSRDRGARQPQHF.

The chain links TRBV18 to TRBJ1-1, with 7 bases lining up with TRBD1. The CDR3 spans 15 residues. The V gene end was trimmed by 2 bases and the J gene end by 5 bases; junction bases not matched to a gene: 8. Germline CDR1 reads KGHSH; CDR2 reads LQKENI. This CDR3 reads CASSPTPSGGTEAFF. DNA of the CDR3: TGTGCCAGCTCACCAACCCCCTCAGGGGGGACTGAAGCTTTCTTT.

V gene TRBV28 combines with J gene TRBJ2-3, with D possibly TRBD2 on 6 matching bases. The V and J ends lost 7 bases and 3 bases respectively, with 14 bases between them. Per the germline V gene, CDR1 is MDHEN and CDR2 is SYDVKM. This CDR3 is 14 amino acids long. CDR3 residues: CASTQPGGTDTQYF. The CDR3 DNA is TGTGCCAGCACCCAACCTGGGGGGACAGATACGCAGTATTTT.